Listed here are 25 T cell receptor beta chains from one sample, sequenced in a study of T cells in Graves' hyperthyroidism and ophthalmopathy. From RNA transcripts, TCR beta CDR3 regions were amplified. Primed by the HTBI set, a first-round RT-PCR was run on the TCR CDR3. TCRdb passed the multiplex PCR reads through MiXCR, listing each CDR3 protein once. Among approximately 250,000 distinct CDR3 sequences listed, approximately 25% were seen once. The source material was blood. Source of these receptors: a middle-aged woman with Graves' ophthalmopathy.

The J gene is TRBJ1-2, the V gene TRBV7-2; D uncertain. V was clipped by 8 bases and J by 8 bases, with 21 bases between them. Per germline, CDR1 SGHTA and CDR2 FQGNSA. This CDR3 has 14 amino acids. The CDR3 loop is CASFSVRVAWGYTF. CDR3 DNA: TGTGCCAGCTTTAGTGTAAGGGTGGCATGGGGCTACACCTTC.

V and J are TRBV12-3 or TRBV12-4 and TRBJ2-7, with unresolved D. The CDR3 is 13 residues long. Trimming shortened V by 1 base and J by 7 bases, and 11 bases separated the two germline ends. In DNA form, the CDR3 reads TGTGCCAGCAGTTTAGACTCTCTGGGGGAGCAGTACTTC. Amino acids: CASSLDSLGEQYF.

In regard to this clonotype: This may stem from a read error, because a much larger clone lies one nucleotide away. The gene calls are TRBV5-1 and TRBJ1-1; D uncertain. CDR1 and CDR2 (germline): SGHRS, YFSETQ. The V end was cut by 4 bases, the J end by 6 bases, with 19 bases between. This CDR3 comprises 15 residues. The DNA of the CDR3 is TGCGCCAGCAGCCCGAATGCGGCGGGTAAGGCTGAAGCTTTCTTT. It yields the protein CASSPNAAGKAEAFF.

This clonotype was seen ten or more times. The J gene is TRBJ2-5, the V gene TRBV27, with TRBD1 matching over 8 bases. This CDR3 is 15 amino acids long. The V segment lost 5 bases and the J segment 3 bases; nucleotides outside the gene matches: 8. The V gene's germline CDR1 is MNHEY and CDR2 SMNVEV (reference sequence). The CDR3 is CASSVDRVSKETQYF. In DNA, the CDR3 is TGTGCCAGCAGTGTGGACAGGGTTTCGAAAGAGACCCAGTACTTC.

The rearrangement links TRBV19 to TRBJ1-5; D is ambiguous. Trimming took 8 bases from V and 4 from J, leaving 15 bases between them. Germline CDR1 and CDR2: LNHDA and SQIVND (reference sequence). The CDR3 length is 14 residues. In DNA form, the CDR3 reads TGTGCCAGTGAGGGCCCGGCTCTAAATCAGCCCCAGCATTTT. This codes for CASEGPALNQPQHF. Full variable domain (missing parts from reference TRBV19 and TRBJ1-5): DGGITQSPKYLFRKEGQNVTLSCEQNLNHDAMYWYRQDPGQGLRLIYYSQIVNDFQKGDIAEGYSVSREKKESFPLTVTSAQKNPTAFYLCASEGPALNQPQHFGDGTRLSIL.

This clonotype was detected many times. V and J are TRBV7-2 and TRBJ2-7; tentatively, D is TRBD1 (5 bases). This CDR3 is 15 amino acids long. The V end lost 0 bases, the J end lost 3 bases, and 12 bases lay between the germline ends. Germline V gene data show CDR1 as SGHTA and CDR2 as FQGNSA. The CDR3 DNA sequence: TGTGCCAGCAGCTTAGCCAGGGCGAAGGGCTACGAGCAGTACTTC. Its translation is CASSLARAKGYEQYF. The complete variable domain, with remaining parts taken from reference TRBV7-2 and TRBJ2-7, reads GAGVSQSPSNKVTEKGKDVELRCDPISGHTALYWYRQSLGQGLEFLIYFQGNSAPDKSGLPSDRFSAERTGGSVSTLTIQRTQQEDSAVYLCASSLARAKGYEQYFGPGTRLTVT.

V and J are TRBV18 and TRBJ1-1; 8 bases line up with TRBD1. Germline CDR1 reads KGHSH; CDR2 reads LQKENI. The CDR3 has 14 residues. Losses at the gene ends were 6 bases for V and 1 base for J; bases not matched to a gene: 4. CDR3 in DNA: TGTGCCAGCTCCTCGGACAGGGCGAACACTGAAGCTTTCTTT. Residues: CASSSDRANTEAFF.

This clonotype was counted at least ten times. V and J are TRBV28 and TRBJ2-7; possibly TRBD1 or TRBD2 for D (6 bases each). V was clipped by 7 bases and J by 4 bases, with 14 bases between them. This CDR3 comprises 13 residues. Germline lookup yields CDR1 MDHEN and CDR2 SYDVKM. The CDR3 sequence is CASTLIGGYEQYF. Written as DNA, the CDR3 is TGTGCCAGCACCCTCATAGGGGGGTACGAGCAGTACTTC.

The chain couples TRBV6-2 or TRBV6-3 to TRBJ1-1; perhaps TRBD1 as D (5 bases). Germline loops: CDR1 MNHEY, CDR2 SVGEGT. This CDR3 is 18 amino acids long. V was clipped by 0 bases and J by 4 bases, with 21 bases between them. This CDR3 reads CASSYSSVAGGAFTEAFF. CDR3 sequence (DNA): TGTGCCAGCAGTTACTCGAGTGTGGCCGGCGGGGCGTTCACTGAAGCTTTCTTT.

This clonotype has only one observation. The chain combines TRBV4-2 with TRBJ2-7; 8 bases match TRBD1. Trimming removed 0 bases from V and 4 bases from J; junction bases left unmatched: 8. The CDR3 is 16 residues long. Germline V gene lookup returns CDR1 LGHNA and CDR2 YNFKEQ. CDR3 DNA: TGTGCCAGCAGCCAAGATCAAGGGACAGGAGAGTACGAGCAGTACTTC. As protein: CASSQDQGTGEYEQYF.

The chain combines TRBV12-3 or TRBV12-4 with TRBJ1-1, with D possibly being TRBD1 (5 bases). CDR3 length: 14 amino acids. The ends were cut back, 1 base at V and 4 bases at J, with 10 bases in the middle. The CDR3 reads CASSLGGKGTEAFF. Here the CDR3 DNA reads TGTGCCAGCAGTTTAGGGGGGAAGGGCACTGAAGCTTTCTTT.

This clonotype was recorded at least ten times. The rearrangement joins TRBV6-1 to TRBJ2-5; 7 bases map to TRBD1. CDR1 is MNHNS and CDR2 is SASEGT in the germline V gene. The CDR3 runs to 14 residues. With V trimmed by 7 bases and J by 3 bases, 8 bases remained unmatched. The DNA for the CDR3 is TGTGCCAGCAACCTACAGGGGAAGGAAGAGACCCAGTACTTC. Its protein is CASNLQGKEETQYF.

The table lists this clonotype with many counts. The chain combines TRBV28 with TRBJ1-3, with TRBD1 matching over 7 bases. CDR3 length: 15 residues. Germline V lookup: CDR1 MDHEN, CDR2 SYDVKM. Trimming at V came to 7 bases and at J to 0 bases, leaving 6 bases not matched to a gene. The CDR3 sequence: CASTSGQTSGNTIYF. The DNA of the CDR3 is TGTGCCAGCACCTCGGGACAGACCTCTGGAAACACCATATATTTT.

Ten or more counts support this clonotype. The gene calls are TRBV15 and TRBJ2-7; possible D gene TRBD2, 6 bases. V was shortened by 0 bases and J by 2 bases, with 23 bases between the two germline ends. The CDR3 covers 19 residues. Germline values: CDR1 LNHNV, CDR2 YYDKDF (reference sequence). The CDR3 loop reads CATSRDLGRTTGEPYEQYF. CDR3 bases: TGTGCCACCAGCAGAGATCTGGGGCGGACAACGGGAGAGCCCTACGAGCAGTACTTC. The full variable domain, completed using reference TRBV15 and TRBJ2-7, is DAMVIQNPRYQVTQFGKPVTLSCSQTLNHNVMYWYQQKSSQAPKLLFHYYDKDFNNEADTPDNFQSRRPNTSFCFLDIRSPGLGDTAMYLCATSRDLGRTTGEPYEQYFGPGTRLTVT.

There are a few counts of this clonotype. V is TRBV3-1 and J is TRBJ1-1, with D unclear. Germline values: CDR1 LGHDT, CDR2 YNNKEL (reference sequence). V was pared by 3 bases and J by 5 bases, with 13 bases between. The CDR3 is 14 residues long. CDR3 bases: TGTGCCAGCAGCCAGCGGAACGTCGGGACTGAAGCTTTCTTT. Encoded protein: CASSQRNVGTEAFF.

The chain employs TRBV20-1 and TRBJ2-7, with TRBD2 identical over 13 bases. V shed 3 bases and J 5 bases; nucleotides not matched to a gene: 10. Per the germline V gene, CDR1 is DFQATT and CDR2 is SNEGSKA (reference sequence). This CDR3 is 16 amino acids long. The CDR3 reads CSARPGLAGTFHEQYF. The CDR3 region has the DNA TGCAGTGCTAGGCCGGGACTAGCGGGAACGTTCCACGAGCAGTACTTC.

This clonotype came up a few times. The V and J genes are TRBV20-1 and TRBJ2-3; 8 bases are a match to TRBD2. The CDR3 is 15 residues long. Trimming removed 2 bases from V and 3 bases from J; junction bases left unmatched: 7. CDR1 DFQATT and CDR2 SNEGSKA come from the germline V gene (reference sequence). CDR3 nucleotide sequence: TGCAGTGCTAGAAGGGCCCTAGCGGGTACAGATACGCAGTATTTT. Translation: CSARRALAGTDTQYF.

The chain couples TRBV3-1 to TRBJ1-2; 8 bases line up with TRBD1. Trimming removed 5 bases from V and 2 bases from J; junction bases left unmatched: 7. CDR1 and CDR2 (germline): LGHDT, YNNKEL (reference sequence). This CDR3 has 15 residues. The CDR3 protein is CASSVGGTGNYGYTF. In DNA, the CDR3 is TGTGCCAGCAGCGTAGGAGGGACAGGCAACTATGGCTACACCTTC.

Only a few counts were recorded for this clonotype. In DNA, the CDR3 is TGCGCCAGCAGCTCCCATGGTGAGGGAAGCGACACTGAAGCTTTCTTT. Translation gives CASSSHGEGSDTEAFF. The chain links TRBV5-1 to TRBJ1-1; D gene uncertain. CDR1 is SGHRS, CDR2 YFSETQ, per germline. This CDR3 comprises 16 residues. V lost 3 bases to trimming and J lost 3 bases, with 18 bases between them.

This clonotype was detected only once. The V and J genes are TRBV13 and TRBJ1-5; no definite D call. This CDR3 is 13 amino acids long. Germline V gene sequence: CDR1 PRHDT, CDR2 FYEKMQ (reference sequence). V lost 7 bases, J lost 0 bases, and 7 bases lay in between. The CDR3 is CASIRDSNQPQHF. The CDR3 DNA reads as TGTGCCAGCATTAGGGATAGCAATCAGCCCCAGCATTTT.

The chain combines TRBV6-2 or TRBV6-3 with TRBJ2-5; 9 nucleotides align to TRBD1. The CDR3 sequence is 19 residues long. V was clipped by 0 bases and J by 4 bases; unmatched bases: 15. Germline CDR1 and CDR2: MNHEY and SVGEGT. The CDR3 here is CASSYSIGRPDRGGETQYF. The DNA of the CDR3 is TGTGCCAGCAGTTACTCGATAGGGCGGCCGGACAGGGGAGGAGAGACCCAGTACTTC.

This clonotype has more than one count but fewer than ten. The chain employs TRBV24-1 and TRBJ1-1; TRBD1 matches 7 bases. The CDR3 consists of 15 residues. V lost 5 bases, J lost 5 bases, and 10 bases stayed unmatched. The germline V gene encodes CDR1 KGHDR and CDR2 SFDVKD. The CDR3 DNA reads as TGTGCCACCAGTGGTACTACAGGGGCGGGAACTGAAGCTTTCTTT. It is translated as CATSGTTGAGTEAFF.

This clonotype was observed many times. The J gene is TRBJ2-5, the V gene TRBV7-2, with a tentative D call TRBD1 (8 bases). CDR1 and CDR2 from the germline V gene are SGHTA and FQGNSA. The CDR3 consists of 16 residues. Trimming took 4 bases from V and 2 from J, leaving 17 bases between them. The CDR3 region is CASSSTGGGSQETQYF. DNA of the CDR3: TGTGCCAGCAGCTCCACAGGGGGGGGCTCTCAAGAGACCCAGTACTTC.

The chain recombines TRBV28 with TRBJ1-1; 9 positions agree with TRBD1. The CDR3 has 14 amino acids. Germline loops: CDR1 MDHEN, CDR2 SYDVKM. With 4 bases clipped from V and 7 bases from J, the junction kept 7 bases outside the gene matches. For the CDR3, the DNA is TGTGCCAGCAGTTCCCGGGACAGGGAGGGTGAAGCTTTCTTT. This encodes CASSSRDREGEAFF.

Concerning this clonotype itself: At one boundary the junction diverges from the germline segment, which might be a read error. The chain joins TRBV6-5 to TRBJ2-7; TRBD1 aligns across 7 bases. This CDR3 has 16 amino acids. Germline values: CDR1 MNHEY, CDR2 SVGAGI. The CDR3 bases are TGTGCCGGCAGTTACTCGATCGGACAGGTGAACGACGAGCAGTACTTC. Translating gives CAGSYSIGQVNDEQYF.